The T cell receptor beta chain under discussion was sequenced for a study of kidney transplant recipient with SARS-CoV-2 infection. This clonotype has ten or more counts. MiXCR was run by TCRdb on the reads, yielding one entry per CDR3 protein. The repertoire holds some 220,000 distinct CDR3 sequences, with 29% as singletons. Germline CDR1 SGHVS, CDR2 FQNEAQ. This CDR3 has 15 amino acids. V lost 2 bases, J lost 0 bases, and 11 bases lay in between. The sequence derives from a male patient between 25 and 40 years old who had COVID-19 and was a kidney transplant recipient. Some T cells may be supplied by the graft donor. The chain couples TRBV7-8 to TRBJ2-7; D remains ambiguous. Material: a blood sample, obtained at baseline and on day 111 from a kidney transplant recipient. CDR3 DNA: TGTGCCAGCAGCTTACGAGACATTCTCTCCTACGAGCAGTACTTC. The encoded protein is CASSLRDILSYEQYF.